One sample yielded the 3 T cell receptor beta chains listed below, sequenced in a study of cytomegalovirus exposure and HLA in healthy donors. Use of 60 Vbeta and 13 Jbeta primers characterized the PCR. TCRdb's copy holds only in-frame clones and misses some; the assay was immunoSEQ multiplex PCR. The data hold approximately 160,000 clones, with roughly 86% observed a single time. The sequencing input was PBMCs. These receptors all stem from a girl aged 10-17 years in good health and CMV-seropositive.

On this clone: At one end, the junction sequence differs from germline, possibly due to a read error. The CDR3 sequence is CSSSSRWEEPNNSPLHF. The CDR3 nucleotides are TGTTCCAGCAGCTCCCGGTGGGAGGAACCAAATAATTCACCCCTCCACTTT. This chain joins TRBV7-9 and TRBJ1-6; D remains unclear. CDR3 length: 17 residues. Germline assignment: CDR1 SEHNR and CDR2 FQNEAQ (reference sequence).

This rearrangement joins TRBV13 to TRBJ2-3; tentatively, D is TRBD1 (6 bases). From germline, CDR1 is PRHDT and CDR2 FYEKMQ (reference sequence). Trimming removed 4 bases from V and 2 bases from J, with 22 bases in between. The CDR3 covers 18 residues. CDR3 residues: CASSSRDNSGSITDTQYF. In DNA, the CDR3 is TGTGCCAGCAGCTCCCGGGACAATAGTGGGTCAATCACAGATACGCAGTATTTT.

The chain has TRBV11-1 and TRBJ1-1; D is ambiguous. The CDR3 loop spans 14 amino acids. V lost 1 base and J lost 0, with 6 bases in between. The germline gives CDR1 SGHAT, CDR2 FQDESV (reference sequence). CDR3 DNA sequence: TGTGCCAGCAGCTTAGTAGCAGTGAACACTGAAGCTTTCTTT. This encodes CASSLVAVNTEAFF.